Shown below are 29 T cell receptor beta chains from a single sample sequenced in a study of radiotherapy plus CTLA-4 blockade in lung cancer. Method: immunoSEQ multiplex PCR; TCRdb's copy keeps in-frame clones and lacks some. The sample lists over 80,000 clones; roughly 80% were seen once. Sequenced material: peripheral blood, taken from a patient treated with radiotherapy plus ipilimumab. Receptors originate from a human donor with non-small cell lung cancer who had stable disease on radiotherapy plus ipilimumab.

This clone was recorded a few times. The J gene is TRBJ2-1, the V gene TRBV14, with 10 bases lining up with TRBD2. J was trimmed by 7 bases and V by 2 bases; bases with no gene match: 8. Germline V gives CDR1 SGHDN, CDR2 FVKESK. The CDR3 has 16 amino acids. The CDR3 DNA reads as TGTGCCAGCAGCCAAAGGAAACTAGCGGGAATGAATGAGCAGTTCTTC. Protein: CASSQRKLAGMNEQFF.

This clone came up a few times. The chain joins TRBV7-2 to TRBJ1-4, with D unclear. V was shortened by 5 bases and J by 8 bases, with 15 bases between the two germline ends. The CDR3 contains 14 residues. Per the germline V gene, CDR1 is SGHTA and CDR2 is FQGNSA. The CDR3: CASSPGGIREKLFF. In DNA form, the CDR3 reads TGTGCCAGCAGCCCAGGAGGCATTCGAGAAAAACTGTTTTTT.

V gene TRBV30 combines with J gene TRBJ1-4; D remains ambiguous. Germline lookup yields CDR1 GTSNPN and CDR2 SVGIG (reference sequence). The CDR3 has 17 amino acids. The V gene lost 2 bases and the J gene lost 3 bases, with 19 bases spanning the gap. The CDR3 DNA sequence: TGTGCCTGGAGTCCCCGGGGTCGCTCGGGGTCTAATGAAAAACTGTTTTTT. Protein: CAWSPRGRSGSNEKLFF.

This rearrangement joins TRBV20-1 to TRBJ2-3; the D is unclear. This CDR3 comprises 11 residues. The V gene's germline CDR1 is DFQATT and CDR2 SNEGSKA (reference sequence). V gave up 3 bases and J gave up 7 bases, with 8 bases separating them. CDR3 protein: CSASIQNTQYF. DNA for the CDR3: TGCAGTGCTAGTATCCAAAATACGCAGTATTTT.

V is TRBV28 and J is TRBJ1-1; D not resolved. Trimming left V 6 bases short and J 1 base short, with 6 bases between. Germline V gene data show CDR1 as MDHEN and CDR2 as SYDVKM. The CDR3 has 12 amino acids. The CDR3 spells CASSRRNTEAFF. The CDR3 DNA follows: TGTGCCAGCAGCCGAAGGAACACTGAAGCTTTCTTT.

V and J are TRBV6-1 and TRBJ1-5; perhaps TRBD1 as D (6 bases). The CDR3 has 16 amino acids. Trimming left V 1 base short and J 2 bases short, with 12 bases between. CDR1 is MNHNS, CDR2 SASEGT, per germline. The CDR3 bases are TGTGCCAGCAGTGAAGGGAACAGGGTTGGCAATCAGCCCCAGCATTTT. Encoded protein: CASSEGNRVGNQPQHF.

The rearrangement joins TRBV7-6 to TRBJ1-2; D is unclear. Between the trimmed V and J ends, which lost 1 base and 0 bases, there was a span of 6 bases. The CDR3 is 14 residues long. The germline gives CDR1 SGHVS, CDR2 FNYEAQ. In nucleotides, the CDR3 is TGTGCCAGCAGCTTAGGAGATTCTAACTATGGCTACACCTTC. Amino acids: CASSLGDSNYGYTF. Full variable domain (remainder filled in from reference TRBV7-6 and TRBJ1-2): GAGVSQSPRYKVTKRGQDVALRCDPISGHVSLYWYRQALGQGPEFLTYFNYEAQQDKSGLPNDRFSAERPEGSISTLTIQRTEQRDSAMYRCASSLGDSNYGYTFGSGTRLTVV.

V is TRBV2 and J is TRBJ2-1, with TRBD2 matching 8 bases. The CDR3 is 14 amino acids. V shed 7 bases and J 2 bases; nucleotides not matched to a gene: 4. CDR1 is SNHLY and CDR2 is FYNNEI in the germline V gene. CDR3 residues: CASTAGLAYNEQFF. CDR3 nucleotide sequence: TGTGCCAGCACCGCGGGACTAGCCTACAATGAGCAGTTCTTC.

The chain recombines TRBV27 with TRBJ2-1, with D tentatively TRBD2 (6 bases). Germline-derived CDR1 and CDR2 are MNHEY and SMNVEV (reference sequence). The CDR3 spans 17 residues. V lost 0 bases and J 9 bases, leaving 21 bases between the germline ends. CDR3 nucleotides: TGTGCCAGCAGTTTATCGGTCGGAGGGTTAGGGGCGGGTGAGCAGTTCTTC. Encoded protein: CASSLSVGGLGAGEQFF.

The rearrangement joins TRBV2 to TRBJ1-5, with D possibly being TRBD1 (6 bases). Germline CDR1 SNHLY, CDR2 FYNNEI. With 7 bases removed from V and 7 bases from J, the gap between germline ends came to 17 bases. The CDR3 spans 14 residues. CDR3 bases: TGTGCCAGCAAAGTTGAGGCAGGGGTCCAGCCCCAGCATTTT. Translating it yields CASKVEAGVQPQHF.

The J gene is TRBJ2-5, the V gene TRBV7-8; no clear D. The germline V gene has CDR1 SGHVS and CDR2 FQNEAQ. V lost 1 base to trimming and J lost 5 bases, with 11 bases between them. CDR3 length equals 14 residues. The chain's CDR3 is CASSLGTNRETQYF. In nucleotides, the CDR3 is TGTGCCAGCAGCTTAGGTACGAACCGGGAGACCCAGTACTTC.

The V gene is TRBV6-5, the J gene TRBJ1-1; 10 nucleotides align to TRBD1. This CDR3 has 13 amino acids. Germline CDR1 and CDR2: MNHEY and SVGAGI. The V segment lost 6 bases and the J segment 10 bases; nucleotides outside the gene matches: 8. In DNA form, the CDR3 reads TGTGCCAGCAGACAGGACAGGGGGACCGGAGCTTTCTTT. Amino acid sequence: CASRQDRGTGAFF.

CDR3 nucleotides: TGTGCCAGCAGCGCTACGCCAGGGATTGATTCACCCCTCCACTTT. It is translated as CASSATPGIDSPLHF. The rearrangement joins TRBV9 to TRBJ1-6; D is possibly TRBD1 (5 bases). Trimming took off 3 bases at V and 8 bases at J, with 15 bases between the two ends. The CDR3 loop spans 15 amino acids. CDR1 is SGDLS and CDR2 is YYNGEE in the germline V gene.

The DNA of the CDR3 is TGTGCCAGCAGTTACACCCTACGCGGGTGGAACTATGGCTACACCTTC. Its protein is CASSYTLRGWNYGYTF. This rearrangement joins TRBV6-5 to TRBJ1-2; D call uncertain. Germline V gene lookup returns CDR1 MNHEY and CDR2 SVGAGI. Trimming cost V 2 bases and J 2 bases, with 15 bases left between them. CDR3 length: 16 residues.

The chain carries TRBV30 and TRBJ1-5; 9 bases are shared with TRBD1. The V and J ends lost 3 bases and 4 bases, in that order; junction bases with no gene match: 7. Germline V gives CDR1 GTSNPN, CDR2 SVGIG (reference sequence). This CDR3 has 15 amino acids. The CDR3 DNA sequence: TGTGCCTGGAGCGGGGGAGGACAGGGGAATCAGCCCCAGCATTTT. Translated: CAWSGGGQGNQPQHF.

The CDR3 is CASSEGFRWSNTEAFF. CDR3 sequence (DNA): TGTGCCAGCAGTGAAGGCTTTCGTTGGAGTAACACTGAAGCTTTCTTT. The gene calls are TRBV2 and TRBJ1-1, with D unclear. CDR1 and CDR2 from the germline V gene are SNHLY and FYNNEI. The CDR3 runs 16 residues. The ends were cut back, 1 base at V and 2 bases at J, with 14 bases in the middle.

Here the CDR3 reads CSAMGGHGNTIYF. For the CDR3, the DNA is TGCAGCGCTATGGGAGGTCATGGAAACACCATATATTTT. The genes are TRBV29-1 and TRBJ1-3; the D is unclear. Germline-derived CDR1 and CDR2 are SQVTM and ANQGSEA. The CDR3 contains 13 residues. Trimming removed 7 bases at V and 3 bases at J, with 13 bases between.

The CDR3, as DNA: TGTGCCAGCAGCTTGGGTCCTAGCGGAGGGTTAGCTGCCCAGTACTTC. This sequence encodes CASSLGPSGGLAAQYF. This chain uses TRBV5-8 with TRBJ2-5, with 7 bases aligning to TRBD2. Per germline, CDR1 SGHTS and CDR2 YDEGEE. This CDR3 comprises 16 residues. V trimming: 0 bases; J trimming: 9 bases; junction bases outside the gene matches: 14.

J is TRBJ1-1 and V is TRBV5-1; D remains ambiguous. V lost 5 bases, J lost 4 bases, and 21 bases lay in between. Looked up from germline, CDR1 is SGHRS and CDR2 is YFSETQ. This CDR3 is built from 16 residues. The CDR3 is CASRSTGHSPTTEAFF. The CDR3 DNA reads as TGCGCCAGCAGGTCGACCGGCCATAGCCCCACCACTGAAGCTTTCTTT.

CDR3: CASSRTRGSPLHF. In DNA, the CDR3 is TGTGCCAGCTCCAGGACCCGGGGGTCACCCCTCCACTTT. V is TRBV6-5 and J is TRBJ1-6, with D perhaps matching TRBD1 (5 bases). Between the trimmed V and J ends, which lost 8 bases and 10 bases, there was a span of 15 bases. In germline, CDR1 is MNHEY, CDR2 SVGAGI. This CDR3 contains 13 residues.

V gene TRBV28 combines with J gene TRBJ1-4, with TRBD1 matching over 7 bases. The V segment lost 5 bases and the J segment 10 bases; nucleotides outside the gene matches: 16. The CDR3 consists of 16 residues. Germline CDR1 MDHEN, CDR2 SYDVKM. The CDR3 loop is CASSALLQGLRGKLFF. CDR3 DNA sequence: TGTGCCAGCAGTGCCCTACTACAGGGGCTTAGAGGAAAACTGTTTTTT.

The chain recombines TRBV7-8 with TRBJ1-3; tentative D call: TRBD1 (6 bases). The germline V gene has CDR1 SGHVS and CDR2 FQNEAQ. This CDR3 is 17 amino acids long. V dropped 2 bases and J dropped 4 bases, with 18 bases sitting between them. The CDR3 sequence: CASSLYSRGAKGNTIYF. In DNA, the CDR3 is TGTGCCAGCAGCTTATATTCCCGGGGGGCGAAAGGAAACACCATATATTTT.

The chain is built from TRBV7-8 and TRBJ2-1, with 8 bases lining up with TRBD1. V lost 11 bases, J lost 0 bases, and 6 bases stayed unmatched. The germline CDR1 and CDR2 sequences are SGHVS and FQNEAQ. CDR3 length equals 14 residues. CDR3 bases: TGTGCCTCGCAGGGGGCGAGCTCCTACAATGAGCAGTTCTTC. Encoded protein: CASQGASSYNEQFF.

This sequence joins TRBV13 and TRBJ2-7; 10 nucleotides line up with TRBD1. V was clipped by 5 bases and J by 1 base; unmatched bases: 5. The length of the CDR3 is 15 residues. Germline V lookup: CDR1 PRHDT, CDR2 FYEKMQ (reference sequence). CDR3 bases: TGTGCCAGCAGCACCGGACAGGGGGGGTCCTACGAGCAGTACTTC. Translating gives CASSTGQGGSYEQYF. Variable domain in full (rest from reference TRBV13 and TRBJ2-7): AAGVIQSPRHLIKEKRETATLKCYPIPRHDTVYWYQQGPGQDPQFLISFYEKMQSDKGSIPDRFSAQQFSDYHSELNMSSLELGDSALYFCASSTGQGGSYEQYFGPGTRLTVT.

The CDR3 DNA follows: TGTGCCAGCAGCCCCTATAGGGGGCTTGCTTCGAACACTGAAGCTTTCTTT. Its translation is CASSPYRGLASNTEAFF. The chain uses TRBV7-3 and TRBJ1-1; 7 positions agree with TRBD1. Germline values: CDR1 SGHTA, CDR2 FQGTGA. CDR3 length: 17 amino acids. After removal of 5 bases from V and 1 base from J, the junction contained 13 bases not matched to a gene.

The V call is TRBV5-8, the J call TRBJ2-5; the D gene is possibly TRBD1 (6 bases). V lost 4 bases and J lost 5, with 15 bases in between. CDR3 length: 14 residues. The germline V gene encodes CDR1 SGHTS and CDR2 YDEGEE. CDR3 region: CASSGGYRVETQYF. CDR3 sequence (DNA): TGTGCCAGCAGCGGTGGCTACAGGGTGGAGACCCAGTACTTC.

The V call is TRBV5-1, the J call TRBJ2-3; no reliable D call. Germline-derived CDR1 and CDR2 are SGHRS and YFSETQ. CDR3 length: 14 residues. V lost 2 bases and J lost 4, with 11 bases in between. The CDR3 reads CASSFGSRADTQYF. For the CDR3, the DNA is TGCGCCAGCAGCTTTGGTAGCCGCGCAGATACGCAGTATTTT.

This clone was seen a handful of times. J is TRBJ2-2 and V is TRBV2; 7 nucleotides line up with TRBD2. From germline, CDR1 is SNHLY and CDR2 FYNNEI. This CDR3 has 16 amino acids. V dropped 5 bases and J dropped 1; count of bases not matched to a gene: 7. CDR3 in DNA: TGTGCCAGCAGTCGAAACCCGGGGGGGAACACCGGGGAGCTGTTTTTT. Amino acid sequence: CASSRNPGGNTGELFF.

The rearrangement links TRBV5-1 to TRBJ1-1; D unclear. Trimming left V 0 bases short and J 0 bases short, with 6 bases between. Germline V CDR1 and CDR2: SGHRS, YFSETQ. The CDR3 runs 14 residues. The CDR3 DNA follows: TGCGCCAGCAGCTTGGGTAGTATGAACACTGAAGCTTTCTTT. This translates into CASSLGSMNTEAFF. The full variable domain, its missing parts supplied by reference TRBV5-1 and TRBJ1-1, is KAGVTQTPRYLIKTRGQQVTLSCSPISGHRSVSWYQQTPGQGLQFLFEYFSETQRNKGNFPGRFSGRQFSNSRSEMNVSTLELGDSALYLCASSLGSMNTEAFFGQGTRLTVV.